Below are 18 T cell receptor beta chains sequenced from a single sample in a study of blood T cell repertoires in COVID-19. Sequencing used immunoSEQ multiplex PCR; TCRdb keeps in-frame clones, though not all of them. The sample contains over 250,000 clones, about 90% of which appear only once. The specimen sequenced was peripheral blood. Receptors were obtained from an older woman with COVID-19, enrolled during active disease.

The chain has TRBV9 and TRBJ2-2; maybe TRBD2 (6 bases). The CDR3 runs 15 residues. Germline CDR1 is SGDLS and CDR2 is YYNGEE. Trimming pared 0 bases from V and 4 bases from J, leaving 10 bases between. CDR3 coding DNA: TGTGCCAGCAGCGTAGATAGGGGAGGCACCGGGGAGCTGTTTTTT. As protein: CASSVDRGGTGELFF.

The chain carries TRBV5-5 and TRBJ2-6; D gene uncertain. Trimming left V 1 base short and J 2 bases short, with 16 bases between. The CDR3 runs to 18 residues. Germline lookup yields CDR1 SGHKS and CDR2 YYEKEE (reference sequence). CDR3 coding DNA: TGTGCCAGCAGCTTGATCGTCGGGTATCGCACTGGGGCCAACGTCCTGACTTTC. This encodes CASSLIVGYRTGANVLTF.

The chain links TRBV27 to TRBJ2-6, with 7 positions matching TRBD1. Germline CDR1 and CDR2: MNHEY and SMNVEV (reference sequence). The V and J ends lost 6 bases and 3 bases, in that order; junction bases with no gene match: 8. The CDR3 runs to 16 residues. CDR3 coding DNA: TGTGCCAGCAGACTTGTAAGGGGGCTTGGGGCCAACGTCCTGACTTTC. Protein: CASRLVRGLGANVLTF. The whole variable domain, remainder taken from reference TRBV27 and TRBJ2-6, is EAQVTQNPRYLITVTGKKLTVTCSQNMNHEYMSWYRQDPGLGLRQIYYSMNVEVTDKGDVPEGYKVSRKEKRNFPLILESPSPNQTSLYFCASRLVRGLGANVLTFGAGSRLTVL.

The rearrangement uses TRBV27 and TRBJ2-5; 9 nucleotides line up with TRBD1. The V gene's germline CDR1 is MNHEY and CDR2 SMNVEV (reference sequence). The CDR3 extends over 14 amino acids. With 6 bases clipped from V and 4 bases from J, the junction kept 6 bases outside the gene matches. The CDR3 DNA follows: TGTGCCAGCAGGGGGACAGGGTTTGGAGAGACCCAGTACTTC. Translating gives CASRGTGFGETQYF.

The chain is built from TRBV7-8 and TRBJ1-1; possible D gene TRBD1, 5 bases. CDR1 SGHVS and CDR2 FQNEAQ come from the germline V gene. V was trimmed by 3 bases and J by 0 bases, leaving 17 bases between them. This CDR3 has 17 amino acids. This CDR3 is CASSFWTKLSMNTEAFF. The DNA of the CDR3 is TGTGCCAGCAGCTTTTGGACAAAACTATCCATGAACACTGAAGCTTTCTTT.

The genes are TRBV24-1 and TRBJ1-2; the D gene is possibly TRBD1 (6 bases). The CDR3 consists of 12 residues. Germline assignment: CDR1 KGHDR and CDR2 SFDVKD. Trimming left V 11 bases short and J 4 bases short, with 13 bases between. CDR3 sequence (DNA): TGTGCCATCCACAGGGTTATCTATGGCTACACCTTC. Encoded protein: CAIHRVIYGYTF.

V and J are TRBV3-1 (or the pseudogene TRBV3-2) and TRBJ2-1; TRBD2 matches at 11 bases. The CDR3 has 15 residues. Germline assignment: CDR1 LGHDT and CDR2 YNNKEL (reference sequence). Trimming removed 0 bases from V and 12 bases from J; junction bases left unmatched: 7. The CDR3 here is CASSQDLSLAGGQFF. CDR3 nucleotides: TGTGCCAGCAGCCAAGATCTTTCGCTAGCGGGAGGGCAGTTCTTC.

This clone was counted between two and nine times. The chain employs TRBV2 and TRBJ2-7; 12 nucleotides agree with TRBD2. The CDR3 totals 16 residues. Trimming took 5 bases from V and 3 from J; bases not matched to a gene: 8. Germline CDR1 SNHLY, CDR2 FYNNEI. The CDR3 sequence: CASSSPTSGSNYEQYF. In DNA form, the CDR3 reads TGTGCCAGCAGTTCCCCGACTAGCGGGAGTAACTACGAGCAGTACTTC.

This chain joins TRBV27 and TRBJ2-7, with 8 bases aligning to TRBD1. The CDR3 covers 15 residues. CDR1 is MNHEY, CDR2 SMNVEV, per germline (reference sequence). The V and J ends lost 5 bases and 2 bases, in that order; junction bases with no gene match: 8. The DNA for the CDR3 is TGTGCCAGCAGTCCCCAGCAGGGGGCGGCCTACGAGCAGTACTTC. Its protein product is CASSPQQGAAYEQYF.

The chain links TRBV12-3 or TRBV12-4 to TRBJ2-7; TRBD2 might be the D (5 bases). The CDR3 is 11 residues long. Trimming shortened V by 2 bases and J by 7 bases, and 6 bases separated the two germline ends. The DNA of the CDR3 is TGTGCCAGCAGTTTAACTAGAGAGCAGTACTTC. It specifies CASSLTREQYF.

V and J are TRBV11-2 and TRBJ2-6; 10 nucleotides agree with TRBD2. The J segment lost 2 bases and the V segment lost 5 bases, leaving 12 bases of the junction unmatched. This CDR3 spans 19 amino acids. Germline V gene sequence: CDR1 SGHAT, CDR2 FQNNGV. The CDR3 protein is CASSARLAGPGAGANVLTF. The CDR3 DNA is TGTGCCAGCAGCGCCCGACTAGCGGGTCCAGGGGCTGGGGCCAACGTCCTGACTTTC.

CDR3 nucleotide sequence: TGTGCCAGCAGCGGCGCTAGCGGGAGAAATACTGAGCAGTTCTTC. Its protein product is CASSGASGRNTEQFF. The chain combines TRBV9 with TRBJ2-1; TRBD2 matches 10 bases. CDR3 length equals 15 residues. Trimming removed 3 bases from V and 9 bases from J; junction bases left unmatched: 9. In germline, CDR1 is SGDLS, CDR2 YYNGEE.

This chain links TRBV27 with TRBJ1-2; D is undetermined. Germline V gene data show CDR1 as MNHEY and CDR2 as SMNVEV (reference sequence). Trimming shortened V by 3 bases and J by 1 base, and 6 bases separated the two germline ends. There are 13 residues in the CDR3. CDR3 DNA sequence: TGTGCCAGCAGTTTCCAGATTAACTATGGCTACACCTTC. Its protein product is CASSFQINYGYTF.

The chain uses TRBV30 and TRBJ1-5, with unresolved D. In germline, CDR1 is GTSNPN, CDR2 SVGIG (reference sequence). Deletions cut 0 bases from V and 0 bases from J, with 6 bases between. The CDR3 consists of 14 residues. The CDR3 protein is CAWSVTDSNQPQHF. The CDR3 nucleotides are TGTGCCTGGAGTGTTACAGATAGCAATCAGCCCCAGCATTTT.

The chain recombines TRBV10-3 with TRBJ1-1; D not certain. Germline V gene data show CDR1 as ENHRY and CDR2 as SYGVKD. V lost 7 bases to trimming and J lost 0 bases, with 6 bases between them. There are 12 residues in the CDR3. The CDR3 DNA is TGTGCCATCAATGACGTGAACACTGAAGCTTTCTTT. Its protein is CAINDVNTEAFF.

V is TRBV5-4 and J is TRBJ2-7; TRBD1 agrees at 7 bases. This CDR3 region has 15 residues. Per the germline V gene, CDR1 is SGHNT and CDR2 is YYREEE (reference sequence). The V and J ends lost 6 bases and 1 base, in that order; junction bases with no gene match: 10. CDR3 sequence: CASKPSTGLSYEQYF. CDR3 nucleotides: TGTGCCAGCAAACCCTCGACAGGGTTATCCTACGAGCAGTACTTC.

The CDR3 spells CASSTVNRPPYNEQFF. The CDR3, as DNA: TGTGCCAGTAGTACAGTTAACAGGCCACCCTACAATGAGCAGTTCTTC. This chain uses TRBV19 with TRBJ2-1; weak D call: TRBD1 (5 bases). This CDR3 comprises 16 residues. The V end lost 4 bases, the J end lost 2 bases, and 15 bases lay between the germline ends. CDR1 and CDR2 from the germline V gene are LNHDA and SQIVND (reference sequence).

The V gene is TRBV4-3, the J gene TRBJ1-6; TRBD1 agrees at 11 bases. The CDR3 covers 15 residues. Trimming cost V 4 bases and J 7 bases; bases outside gene matches: 3. Germline V gives CDR1 LGHNA, CDR2 YSLEER. The CDR3 DNA is TGCGCCAGCAGCCCGGGACAGGGGGGGAATTCACCCCTCCACTTT. Translated, it gives CASSPGQGGNSPLHF.